A single T cell receptor beta chain is shown here with its context. The data were taken from a study of shared clonotypes between healthy human individuals. The repertoire was sequenced with immunoSEQ multiplex PCR; TCRdb's copy has only in-frame clones and lacks some. The table has some 79,000 clones, 60% to 80% seen once. This CDR3 contains 15 residues. Germline V CDR1 and CDR2: GTSNPN, SVGIG (reference sequence). V was trimmed by 0 bases and J by 4 bases, leaving 15 bases between them. The receptor was derived from a man under 40 in good health. The rearrangement joins TRBV30 to TRBJ1-2; the D is unclear. The source material was memory CD8+ T cells sorted from blood. Subset: CD45RO+ cells pooled with CCR7-negative TemRA cells. CDR3 nucleotide sequence: TGTGCCTGGAGTGTGTCACACGTTGGGGTCTATGGCTACACCTTC. Translating gives CAWSVSHVGVYGYTF.